Shown below are 21 T cell receptor beta chains from a single sample sequenced in a study of cytomegalovirus exposure and HLA in healthy donors. In the PCR, 60 Vbeta and 13 Jbeta primers were used. The data were produced by immunoSEQ multiplex PCR, yet TCRdb's version contains in-frame clones alone and is incomplete. The table lists about 57,000 clones, about three quarters of them singletons. Sequencing was done on a sample of PBMCs. These receptors all come from a woman aged 50 to 60 in good health and CMV-seronegative.

The genes are TRBV6-6 and TRBJ2-2; D possibly corresponds to TRBD1 (5 bases). With 4 bases removed from V and 0 bases from J, the gap between germline ends came to 9 bases. Germline V gene sequence: CDR1 MNHNY, CDR2 SVGAGI (reference sequence). The CDR3 is 15 amino acids. DNA for the CDR3: TGTGCCAGCAGTTTCAGGGCCCCGAACACCGGGGAGCTGTTTTTT. Protein: CASSFRAPNTGELFF.

The V call is TRBV19, the J call TRBJ1-2; D not resolved. The V and J ends lost 3 bases and 2 bases respectively, with 10 bases between them. Per germline, CDR1 LNHDA and CDR2 SQIVND (reference sequence). CDR3 size: 14 residues. The CDR3 nucleotides are TGTGCCAGTAGTATTTCCAAGCCCAACTATGGCTACACCTTC. As protein: CASSISKPNYGYTF.

This clone has more than one count but fewer than ten. The chain joins TRBV2 to TRBJ1-5, with TRBD1 matching over 8 bases. Germline loops: CDR1 SNHLY, CDR2 FYNNEI. The trim removed 8 bases at V and 3 bases at J, leaving 9 bases unmatched. This CDR3 region has 15 residues. CDR3 coding DNA: TGTGCCAGCCAGAACCACAGGGGGGTCAATCAGCCCCAGCATTTT. Amino acids: CASQNHRGVNQPQHF.

This chain connects TRBV15 to TRBJ1-1; D remains ambiguous. CDR1 is LNHNV, CDR2 YYDKDF, per germline (reference sequence). This CDR3 region has 16 residues. Trimming cost V 0 bases and J 1 base, with 12 bases left between them. The DNA of the CDR3 is TGTGCCACCAGCAGAGATTTTGGGCAGTCGAACACTGAAGCTTTCTTT. Its protein is CATSRDFGQSNTEAFF.

The chain carries TRBV7-3 and TRBJ1-6, with TRBD1 as a possible D gene (5 bases). The germline V and J ends were trimmed by 5 bases and 7 bases, with 9 bases remaining between them. Germline values: CDR1 SGHTA, CDR2 FQGTGA. This CDR3 spans 13 amino acids. The CDR3 sequence: CASSVDRNSPLHF. The CDR3 coding sequence is TGTGCCAGCAGCGTTGACAGAAATTCACCCCTCCACTTT.

V gene TRBV7-9 combines with J gene TRBJ1-3, with 7 positions matching TRBD1. The germline V gene has CDR1 SEHNR and CDR2 FQNEAQ (reference sequence). This CDR3 comprises 17 residues. Losses at the gene ends were 5 bases for V and 8 bases for J; bases not matched to a gene: 18. The CDR3 nucleotides are TGTGCCAGCAGCCAGCCGGGGGGGGACAGTTCGGGAGACACCATATATTTT. Its translation: CASSQPGGDSSGDTIYF.

The table lists this clone with a few counts. The chain joins TRBV9 to TRBJ1-4; D is unresolved. Trimming stripped 4 bases from V and 0 bases from J, with 13 bases between. The CDR3 has 16 amino acids. Per germline, CDR1 SGDLS and CDR2 YYNGEE. CDR3 sequence (DNA): TGTGCCAGCAGCCCTAGCCCTTACGCAACTAATGAAAAACTGTTTTTT. Translated, it gives CASSPSPYATNEKLFF. Full variable domain (rest looked up from reference TRBV9 and TRBJ1-4): DSGVTQTPKHLITATGQRVTLRCSPRSGDLSVYWYQQSLDQGLQFLIQYYNGEERAKGNILERFSAQQFPDLHSELNLSSLELGDSALYFCASSPSPYATNEKLFFGSGTQLSVL.

This clone was detected a few times. V gene TRBV6-5 combines with J gene TRBJ2-1, with D perhaps TRBD2 (5 bases). Trimming removed 2 bases at V and 4 bases at J, with 9 bases between. Germline loops: CDR1 MNHEY, CDR2 SVGAGI. The CDR3 is 14 amino acids. CDR3 amino acids: CASSYGRGYNEQFF. In DNA form, the CDR3 reads TGTGCCAGCAGTTACGGTCGCGGGTACAATGAGCAGTTCTTC.

On this clone: The germline gene is not matched at one end of the junction; a read error may be the cause. The V gene is TRBV13, the J gene TRBJ2-1, with 7 bases identical to TRBD1. The germline CDR1 and CDR2 sequences are PRHDT and FYEKMQ (reference sequence). The CDR3 is 12 residues long. CDR3 nucleotides: TGTGCCAGCAGCCAGAACAAGGGGGCAGTTATCTTC. Translation gives CASSQNKGAVIF.

This chain joins TRBV7-2 and TRBJ2-2; D is possibly TRBD1 (6 bases). CDR3 size: 16 residues. Germline CDR1 reads SGHTA; CDR2 reads FQGNSA. Between the trimmed V and J ends, which lost 0 bases and 5 bases, there was a span of 13 bases. The DNA of the CDR3 is TGTGCCAGCAGCTTAGCAGGGGCAGGGGATACCGGGGAGCTGTTTTTT. Its protein is CASSLAGAGDTGELFF.

The chain is built from TRBV2 and TRBJ1-3, with TRBD1 identical over 11 bases. Germline V gene lookup returns CDR1 SNHLY and CDR2 FYNNEI. The J segment lost 2 bases and the V segment lost 7 bases, leaving 4 bases of the junction unmatched. The CDR3 runs 15 residues. The CDR3 nucleotides read TGTGCCAGCACCGGACAGGGGGCGGCTGGAAACACCATATATTTT. Residues: CASTGQGAAGNTIYF.

V gene TRBV7-8 combines with J gene TRBJ2-1; D call uncertain. Trimming left V 2 bases short and J 4 bases short, with 3 bases between. CDR1 and CDR2 (germline): SGHVS, FQNEAQ. This CDR3 is built from 12 residues. The CDR3 DNA reads as TGTGCCAGCAGCTTACTGTACAATGAGCAGTTCTTC. Protein: CASSLLYNEQFF.

This clone occurred once. Because the CDR3's place on the DNA is in doubt, the DNA is left out and the CDR3 is given as listed by TCRdb. The chain recombines TRBV2 with TRBJ1-1. CDR1 and CDR2 (germline): SNHLY, FYNNEI. A total of 15 residues make up the CDR3, ends included. The CDR3 loop is CASSEWGEGTGSTFF.

The table lists this clone with a few counts. The chain recombines TRBV19 with TRBJ2-4; possibly TRBD1 for D (5 bases). The germline V gene encodes CDR1 LNHDA and CDR2 SQIVND (reference sequence). V was shortened by 1 base and J by 6 bases, with 7 bases between the two germline ends. The CDR3 runs to 13 residues. This chain's CDR3 is CASSIGDRNIQYF. DNA for the CDR3: TGTGCCAGTAGTATAGGTGACAGAAACATTCAGTACTTC.

The V gene is TRBV27, the J gene TRBJ2-3, with TRBD2 matching 9 bases. The germline CDR1 and CDR2 sequences are MNHEY and SMNVEV (reference sequence). V was pared by 8 bases and J by 6 bases, with 15 bases of the junction left unmatched. The CDR3 length is 16 residues. This CDR3 is CASGDPESGRTDTQYF. CDR3 bases: TGTGCCAGCGGGGACCCGGAAAGCGGGAGGACTGATACGCAGTATTTT.

The CDR3 sequence: CSSSGGYEQYF. CDR3 nucleotides: TGCAGCTCTAGCGGGGGATACGAGCAGTACTTC. This rearrangement joins TRBV20-1 to TRBJ2-7; 10 bases agree with TRBD2. The CDR3 is 11 residues long. CDR1 and CDR2 (germline): DFQATT, SNEGSKA (reference sequence).

As DNA, the CDR3 is TGTGCCAGCAGCTTTGGGCAGGCCGGTGAAAAACTGTTTTTT. Translated, it gives CASSFGQAGEKLFF. The V call is TRBV7-8, the J call TRBJ1-4; D is ambiguous. Trimming removed 3 bases from V and 7 bases from J, with 12 bases in between. The CDR3 spans 14 residues. Germline V CDR1 and CDR2: SGHVS, FQNEAQ.

This chain connects TRBV5-1 to TRBJ1-4; 8 nucleotides agree with TRBD1. Germline CDR1 and CDR2: SGHRS and YFSETQ. V lost 3 bases, J lost 7 bases, and 11 bases stayed unmatched. This CDR3 is 16 amino acids long. CDR3 region: CASSSRGQGIGEKLFF. CDR3 in DNA: TGCGCCAGCAGCTCAAGAGGACAGGGTATCGGTGAAAAACTGTTTTTT. The variable domain in full, with the rest retrieved from reference TRBV5-1 and TRBJ1-4, is KAGVTQTPRYLIKTRGQQVTLSCSPISGHRSVSWYQQTPGQGLQFLFEYFSETQRNKGNFPGRFSGRQFSNSRSEMNVSTLELGDSALYLCASSSRGQGIGEKLFFGSGTQLSVL.

A single count supports this clone. The chain couples TRBV5-1 to TRBJ2-3; 7 nucleotides match TRBD1. Germline values: CDR1 SGHRS, CDR2 YFSETQ. This CDR3 has 16 residues. Trimming cost V 7 bases and J 3 bases; bases outside gene matches: 14. The CDR3, as DNA: TGCGCCAGCTGCTCCTCCGGGACAGAGTGGACAGATACGCAGTATTTT. As protein: CASCSSGTEWTDTQYF.

The table lists this clone with a few counts. The chain links TRBV10-3 to TRBJ1-2; D is undetermined. V was cut by 6 bases and J by 4 bases, with 9 bases left in between. There are 12 residues in the CDR3. Germline values: CDR1 ENHRY, CDR2 SYGVKD. CDR3 amino acids: CAISYESYGYTF. The CDR3, as DNA: TGTGCCATCAGCTACGAAAGCTATGGCTACACCTTC.

This rearrangement joins TRBV5-4 to TRBJ2-3; 8 bases agree with TRBD2. CDR3 length: 16 amino acids. Trimming removed 1 base from V and 1 base from J; junction bases left unmatched: 5. Germline values: CDR1 SGHNT, CDR2 YYREEE (reference sequence). DNA of the CDR3: TGTGCCAGCAGCTTGCGAGCGGGGGCCCGCACAGATACGCAGTATTTT. Its protein is CASSLRAGARTDTQYF. Full variable domain (missing parts from reference TRBV5-4 and TRBJ2-3): ETGVTQSPTHLIKTRGQQVTLRCSSQSGHNTVSWYQQALGQGPQFIFQYYREEENGRGNFPPRFSGLQFPNYSSELNVNALELDDSALYLCASSLRAGARTDTQYFGPGTRLTVL.